This TCR beta chain was sequenced for a study of T cells in Graves' hyperthyroidism and ophthalmopathy. Amplification of TCR beta CDR3 regions was performed using RNA transcripts as template. First-round RT-PCR targeting the TCR CDR3 was performed with the HTBI primer set. TCRdb re-called the multiplex PCR reads through MiXCR, storing one row per CDR3 protein. The table lists 640,000 or so distinct CDR3 sequences, around 15% of them singletons. This clonotype was detected many times. The source of this sequence is a woman aged 40 to 55 with Graves' ophthalmopathy. Source material: blood.

The CDR3 DNA is TGTGCCAGCAGATCAGGGTTTAGCAATCAGCCCCAGCATTTT. This codes for CASRSGFSNQPQHF. The chain links TRBV2 to TRBJ1-5, with a weak D call TRBD1 (5 bases). CDR3 size: 14 residues. Germline CDR1 and CDR2: SNHLY and FYNNEI. V was clipped by 6 bases and J by 0 bases, with 9 bases between them.